One sample yielded the 28 T cell receptor beta chains listed below, sequenced in a study of blood T cell repertoires in COVID-19. Data came from immunoSEQ multiplex PCR; TCRdb stores just in-frame clones and leaves some out. The sample comprises 100,000 to 120,000 clones, 85% to 90% of which are singletons, and roughly 4.4% rests with the top ten. Material: peripheral blood. The receptors come from a woman aged 45-65 years with acute or convalescent COVID-19.

The V and J genes are TRBV28 and TRBJ1-6, with unresolved D. The CDR3 extends over 19 amino acids. V was pared by 6 bases and J by 14 bases, with 35 bases between. Germline CDR1 is MDHEN and CDR2 is SYDVKM. CDR3 loop: CASSRPPSRSEVRSMALHF. The CDR3 DNA reads TGTGCCAGCAGCCGCCCCCCCTCACGTTCAGAGGTTAGATCAATGGCCCTCCACTTT.

The V and J genes are TRBV4-3 and TRBJ2-4; D perhaps matches TRBD2 (5 bases). Trimming stripped 1 base from V and 1 base from J, with 11 bases between. There are 16 residues in the CDR3. CDR1 is LGHNA and CDR2 is YSLEER in the germline V gene. The DNA for the CDR3 is TGCGCCAGCAGCCAAGCGAGGGAAATGGCCAAAAACATTCAGTACTTC. This sequence encodes CASSQAREMAKNIQYF.

This rearrangement joins TRBV5-4 to TRBJ1-6; the match to TRBD1 covers 9 bases. CDR3 length: 16 residues. Germline CDR1 and CDR2: SGHNT and YYREEE (reference sequence). Unmatched junction bases numbered 9, after V lost 3 bases and J lost 8 bases. The CDR3 DNA sequence: TGTGCCAGCAGCTACCCTGGACAGGGGCAGGATTCACCCCTCCACTTT. Protein: CASSYPGQGQDSPLHF.

The chain combines TRBV5-1 with TRBJ2-1, with D uncertain. This CDR3 comprises 14 residues. The V and J ends lost 0 bases and 9 bases respectively, with 13 bases between them. Germline CDR1 is SGHRS and CDR2 is YFSETQ. The CDR3 sequence: CASSLALQATEQFF. In DNA, the CDR3 is TGCGCCAGCAGCTTGGCCCTTCAGGCTACTGAGCAGTTCTTC. The full variable domain, completed using reference TRBV5-1 and TRBJ2-1, is KAGVTQTPRYLIKTRGQQVTLSCSPISGHRSVSWYQQTPGQGLQFLFEYFSETQRNKGNFPGRFSGRQFSNSRSEMNVSTLELGDSALYLCASSLALQATEQFFGPGTRLTVL.

V and J are TRBV9 and TRBJ2-7, with a possible D match to TRBD2 (7 bases). Germline values: CDR1 SGDLS, CDR2 YYNGEE. CDR3 length equals 16 residues. V shed 0 bases and J shed 3 bases, with 16 bases lying between them. CDR3 DNA: TGTGCCAGCAGCGTAGACGGGGGCGGGGGCATCTACGAGCAGTACTTC. Encoded protein: CASSVDGGGGIYEQYF.

This chain joins TRBV3-1 (or the pseudogene TRBV3-2) and TRBJ2-3; 7 bases align to TRBD2. CDR3 length equals 14 residues. The junction had 8 bases not matched to a gene; V was cut back by 4 bases and J by 7 bases. The germline gives CDR1 LGHDT, CDR2 YNNKEL (reference sequence). The CDR3 region is CASSRGGYTNTQYF. The CDR3 DNA sequence: TGTGCCAGCAGCCGGGGGGGTTACACGAATACGCAGTATTTT.

The DNA of the CDR3 is TGCGCCAGCAGCTTGAGACAGTTTGGCTCCCGCGAGGAGCAGTTCTTC. It translates to CASSLRQFGSREEQFF. The genes are TRBV5-1 and TRBJ2-1, with a tentative D call TRBD1 (5 bases). The CDR3 totals 16 residues. The ends were cut back, 1 base at V and 10 bases at J, with 21 bases in the middle. Germline V gene sequence: CDR1 SGHRS, CDR2 YFSETQ.

V is TRBV15 and J is TRBJ2-2, with a tentative D call TRBD2 (6 bases). The CDR3 consists of 14 residues. V shed 1 base and J shed 5 bases, with 8 bases lying between them. The germline CDR1 and CDR2 sequences are LNHNV and YYDKDF (reference sequence). This chain's CDR3 is CATSRGGTTGELFF. For the CDR3, the DNA is TGTGCCACCAGCAGAGGGGGGACTACCGGGGAGCTGTTTTTT.

This chain joins TRBV24-1 and TRBJ1-2; maybe TRBD1 (5 bases). Germline loops: CDR1 KGHDR, CDR2 SFDVKD. The CDR3 loop spans 13 amino acids. The V end lost 8 bases, the J end lost 8 bases, and 17 bases lay between the germline ends. The CDR3 protein is CATKHTGFVGYTF. The CDR3, as DNA: TGTGCCACCAAGCACACAGGTTTCGTAGGCTACACCTTC.

A single count supports this clone. The chain recombines TRBV28 with TRBJ2-1; 8 bases align to TRBD1. Trimming removed 7 bases from V and 0 bases from J; junction bases left unmatched: 8. This CDR3 has 16 residues. Germline V gene data show CDR1 as MDHEN and CDR2 as SYDVKM. The CDR3 bases are TGTGCCAGCACCTCTTCAGGACAGGGCTCCTACAATGAGCAGTTCTTC. As protein: CASTSSGQGSYNEQFF.

V usage is TRBV12-3 or TRBV12-4 and J usage is TRBJ1-2, with 9 bases aligning to TRBD1. The length of the CDR3 is 13 residues. J lost 7 bases, V lost 5 bases, and 5 bases had no gene match. CDR3: CASSLGTGIGYTF. In nucleotides, the CDR3 is TGTGCCAGCAGTCTGGGGACAGGGATTGGCTACACCTTC.

This chain uses TRBV6-1 with TRBJ1-4; D gene uncertain. The CDR3 runs 18 residues. V was shortened by 1 base and J by 11 bases, with 26 bases between the two germline ends. Per the germline V gene, CDR1 is MNHNS and CDR2 is SASEGT. The CDR3 nucleotides read TGTGCCAGCAGTGAAGGGAACCTCAGGCCCTACCGCGTCCAGAAACTGTTTTTT. This gives the protein CASSEGNLRPYRVQKLFF.

This clone was counted a single time. The chain couples TRBV6-5 to TRBJ1-6, with 7 bases identical to TRBD1. Germline V gives CDR1 MNHEY, CDR2 SVGAGI. Germline trimming cut 6 bases from V and 5 bases from J; bases unmatched to any gene: 7. CDR3 length: 15 residues. The CDR3 region has the DNA TGTGCCAGCAGATCACAGGGGATGGATAATTCACCCCTCCACTTT. This codes for CASRSQGMDNSPLHF.

The V call is TRBV3-1 (or the pseudogene TRBV3-2), the J call TRBJ1-2; tentative D call: TRBD1 (5 bases). Germline V gene sequence: CDR1 LGHDT, CDR2 YNNKEL (reference sequence). The V and J ends lost 0 bases and 3 bases respectively, with 14 bases between them. The CDR3 runs 16 residues. The CDR3 sequence: CASSQEFSGHHYGYTF. The CDR3 DNA follows: TGTGCCAGCAGCCAAGAGTTTTCAGGGCATCACTATGGCTACACCTTC.

The CDR3 spells CASSLAGGLNNEQFF. CDR3 in DNA: TGTGCCAGTAGCCTCGCGGGGGGATTGAACAATGAGCAGTTCTTC. The rearrangement uses TRBV19 and TRBJ2-1, with TRBD2 matching 8 bases. Germline CDR1 LNHDA, CDR2 SQIVND (reference sequence). The CDR3 is 15 residues long. V lost 6 bases and J lost 5; bases outside the gene matches: 9.

The V call is TRBV7-8, the J call TRBJ1-5; possible D gene TRBD1, 5 bases. This CDR3 has 16 residues. Germline-derived CDR1 and CDR2 are SGHVS and FQNEAQ. Trimming pared 5 bases from V and 3 bases from J, leaving 17 bases between. CDR3 sequence (DNA): TGTGCCAGCAGCGAAACGGTCGGGGGAACCAATCAGCCCCAGCATTTT. Translation gives CASSETVGGTNQPQHF.

This clone turned up a few times. The chain uses TRBV10-3 and TRBJ2-1; TRBD1 agrees at 8 bases. This CDR3 is built from 14 residues. Germline values: CDR1 ENHRY, CDR2 SYGVKD. The trim removed 2 bases at V and 8 bases at J, leaving 5 bases unmatched. CDR3 in DNA: TGTGCCATCAGTGAGCCGGGACAGGTAGATGAGCAGTTCTTC. Translating it yields CAISEPGQVDEQFF.

V is TRBV10-3 and J is TRBJ1-1; D is uncertain. Looked up from germline, CDR1 is ENHRY and CDR2 is SYGVKD. The CDR3 spans 13 residues. V gave up 10 bases and J gave up 3 bases, with 15 bases separating them. CDR3 amino acids: CATRLGEYTEAFF. The CDR3 bases are TGTGCCACGCGGCTCGGGGAGTACACTGAAGCTTTCTTT.

The genes are TRBV11-2 and TRBJ1-1; D is undetermined. Trimming stripped 0 bases from V and 0 bases from J, with 17 bases between. CDR3 length: 18 amino acids. From germline, CDR1 is SGHAT and CDR2 FQNNGV. The CDR3 DNA sequence: TGTGCCAGCAGCTTAGATTCCTCCCGGGTTGGAGTGAACACTGAAGCTTTCTTT. Protein: CASSLDSSRVGVNTEAFF.

This rearrangement joins TRBV7-9 to TRBJ2-1; D gene ambiguous. Trimming left V 2 bases short and J 0 bases short, with 11 bases between. Germline loops: CDR1 SEHNR, CDR2 FQNEAQ (reference sequence). The CDR3 is 16 amino acids. The CDR3 reads CASSLRKTSSYNEQFF. For the CDR3, the DNA is TGTGCCAGCAGCTTAAGAAAAACGAGCTCCTACAATGAGCAGTTCTTC.

This sequence joins TRBV2 and TRBJ1-1; no reliable D call. Per the germline V gene, CDR1 is SNHLY and CDR2 is FYNNEI. This CDR3 is 12 amino acids long. The V end was cut by 6 bases, the J end by 5 bases, with 10 bases between. The CDR3, as DNA: TGTGCCAGCAGGACTGGTGGGACTGAAGCTTTCTTT. This sequence encodes CASRTGGTEAFF.

Here the CDR3 DNA reads TGTGCCAGTAATACCGGGCAGGGGGGCTACACCTTC. Its translation is CASNTGQGGYTF. This chain uses TRBV19 with TRBJ1-2; weak D call: TRBD1 (6 bases). The CDR3 runs to 12 residues. Germline assignment: CDR1 LNHDA and CDR2 SQIVND (reference sequence). Trimming removed 7 bases at V and 8 bases at J, with 14 bases between.

The chain couples TRBV25-1 to TRBJ2-1; 12 bases align to TRBD2. Germline CDR1 reads MGHDK; CDR2 reads SYGVNS. This CDR3 is 14 amino acids long. V shed 5 bases, J shed 9 bases, and the junction held 5 bases outside the gene matches. The CDR3 is CASSLAGGPGEQFF. The CDR3 nucleotides are TGTGCCAGCAGTCTAGCGGGAGGGCCGGGTGAGCAGTTCTTC.

The rearrangement uses TRBV2 and TRBJ2-1; D not resolved. This CDR3 region has 13 residues. V was cut by 5 bases and J by 5 bases, with 10 bases left in between. The germline CDR1 and CDR2 sequences are SNHLY and FYNNEI. The DNA for the CDR3 is TGTGCCAGCAGTACGAGACTTAACAATGAGCAGTTCTTC. Its protein is CASSTRLNNEQFF. Full variable domain (missing parts from reference TRBV2 and TRBJ2-1): EPEVTQTPSHQVTQMGQEVILRCVPISNHLYFYWYRQILGQKVEFLVSFYNNEISEKSEIFDDQFSVERPDGSNFTLKIRSTKLEDSAMYFCASSTRLNNEQFFGPGTRLTVL.

V and J are TRBV9 and TRBJ1-1; D unclear. The CDR3 runs 14 residues. The germline CDR1 and CDR2 sequences are SGDLS and YYNGEE. V dropped 0 bases and J dropped 2 bases, with 8 bases sitting between them. CDR3 amino acids: CASSVGGSNTEAFF. CDR3 nucleotide sequence: TGTGCCAGCAGCGTAGGCGGCTCCAACACTGAAGCTTTCTTT.

This chain links TRBV10-3 with TRBJ1-6; weak D call: TRBD1 (5 bases). The CDR3 sequence is 15 residues long. CDR1 is ENHRY and CDR2 is SYGVKD in the germline V gene. Trimming removed 10 bases at V and 5 bases at J, with 18 bases between. The CDR3 protein is CATRLGTDDNSPLHF. Written as DNA, the CDR3 is TGTGCCACCCGCCTGGGGACTGACGATAATTCACCCCTCCACTTT.

The chain couples TRBV5-1 to TRBJ2-7; no firm D call. With 3 bases removed from V and 3 bases from J, the gap between germline ends came to 10 bases. The CDR3 spans 13 residues. Per the germline V gene, CDR1 is SGHRS and CDR2 is YFSETQ. The CDR3 spells CASSSLDSYEQYF. The DNA for the CDR3 is TGCGCCAGCAGCTCGCTAGATAGCTACGAGCAGTACTTC.

The chain links TRBV28 to TRBJ2-1, with 13 bases that match TRBD2. J lost 7 bases, V lost 6 bases, and 3 bases had no gene match. The CDR3 runs to 14 residues. Germline V lookup: CDR1 MDHEN, CDR2 SYDVKM. The CDR3 region is CASRGTSGNNEQFF. CDR3 bases: TGTGCCAGCAGGGGGACTAGCGGGAATAATGAGCAGTTCTTC.